This TCR beta chain derives from a study of blood T cells in healthy people across ages. For the study at large: About one barcoded beta molecule per two T cells was captured by template switching.

Primed by a sample-barcoded 5' primer and a J-beta primer mix, a second PCR proceeded for about 7 to 11 cycles. There were at least 3 million CDR3-containing paired-end reads obtained from each sample. TCRdb re-analysed the 5' RACE reads in MiXCR, keeping a single row per CDR3 protein. The sample consists of around 800,000 distinct CDR3 sequences, about half of them appearing once. RNA extraction gave at least 5.5 micrograms of total RNA per sample. The sequencing input was blood. The TCR was taken from a man older than 75 in good health.

The CDR3 DNA reads as TGCAGTGCTTCTCCTGCGGGGTTCTCGAATGAGCAGTACTTC. This encodes CSASPAGFSNEQYF. The chain joins TRBV20-1 to TRBJ2-5, with D possibly matching TRBD2 (6 bases). Germline assignment: CDR1 DFQATT and CDR2 SNEGSKA (reference sequence). The CDR3 totals 14 residues. The germline V and J ends were trimmed by 5 bases and 11 bases, with 24 bases remaining between them.